This paragraph covers one T cell receptor beta chain sequence. The junction departs from germline at one end; a sequencing error may be responsible. The source of the sample is a study of cytomegalovirus exposure and HLA in healthy donors. Per the germline V gene, CDR1 is SNHLY and CDR2 is FYNNEI. The CDR3 is made up of 12 amino acids. This PCR relied on a set of 60 Vbeta primers and 13 Jbeta primers. TCRdb keeps only in-frame clones here, not all; method: immunoSEQ multiplex PCR. The sample has roughly 200,000 clones; 75% to 90% are singletons. This sequence originates from a woman aged 25-40 years in good health and CMV-seronegative. The sequenced material came from PBMCs. The chain couples TRBV2 to TRBJ2-7; the D gene is possibly TRBD1 (5 bases). The CDR3, as DNA: TGTGCCAGCAGCGCCGGGTTTCCCGGGCAGGGCTTC. Translated, it gives CASSAGFPGQGF.